A selection of T cell receptor beta chains follows, all from one sample in a study of blood T cells in healthy people across ages. Using its own MiXCR run on the 5' RACE reads, TCRdb lists one record per CDR3 protein. The sample has roughly 930,000 distinct CDR3 sequences, around 49% seen once. Sequencing input: blood. Receptors were obtained from a man under 40 in good health. Both conserved end residues are part of each CDR3. The order of the fields is clone size, V gene, D gene, J gene, CDR3 protein. D genes are given only for firm matches. Only part of the rows carry a size: once, few, many, or a class if the clone is expanded.

>.|TRBV25-1|.|TRBJ2-1
CASSGPSSGNEQFF
>.|TRBV27|.|TRBJ2-6
CASSPTNPSGANVLTF
>.|TRBV27|.|TRBJ2-7
CASGLMEEQYF
>once|TRBV7-8|.|TRBJ2-3
CASSKWDTTDTQYF
>.|TRBV15|.|TRBJ1-5
CATSRDLGGQPQHF
>once|TRBV20-1|TRBD1|TRBJ2-1
CSARPPQTGKNEQFF
>few|TRBV6-6|TRBD1|TRBJ1-2
CASRAGTDGYGYTF
>.|TRBV4-2|.|TRBJ2-7
CASSQDRSRDYEQYF
>few|TRBV11-3|.|TRBJ2-3
CASKVRGGWTDTQYF
>.|TRBV18|TRBD1|TRBJ1-2
CASSQTTTGGDGYTF
>.|TRBV4-3|TRBD1|TRBJ2-5
CASRRDSFTETQYF
>.|TRBV27|.|TRBJ2-6
CASSQGFGANVLTF
>once|TRBV12-3/TRBV12-4|.|TRBJ2-5
CASSPTGIWETQYF
>.|TRBV28|TRBD2|TRBJ2-1
CASSLGVTSGGDSSYNEQFF
>.|TRBV20-1|.|TRBJ1-2
CSARDVEGVSYGYTF
>.|TRBV7-2|.|TRBJ1-2
CASSLGRTAGNYGYTF
>many|TRBV12-3/TRBV12-4|TRBD1|TRBJ1-4
CASSRTGGDEKLFF
>.|TRBV6-5|TRBD1|TRBJ2-3
CASRSGGLADTQYF
>.|TRBV11-1|TRBD2|TRBJ2-1
CASSSLTSLYNEQFF
>.|TRBV10-3|TRBD1|TRBJ1-2
CAISNRGEGYTF
>few|TRBV6-2/TRBV6-3|.|TRBJ2-7
CASTDRGGTRFYEQYF
>few|TRBV20-1|TRBD1|TRBJ2-7
CSASRTGRSYEQYF
>few|TRBV20-1|.|TRBJ1-1
CSAPIAMNTEAFF
>.|TRBV18|.|TRBJ1-3
CASSPEDPSLSGNTIYF
>.|TRBV20-1|TRBD2|TRBJ2-6
CSAADPAGGSGANVLTF
>few|TRBV2|.|TRBJ1-6
CASSENVNSPLHF
>.|TRBV4-2|.|TRBJ2-3
CASSQVRAGGTDTQYF
>.|TRBV6-6|.|TRBJ2-3
CASSYPQGPTQYF
>.|TRBV5-1|.|TRBJ2-5
CASSWASRETQYF
>.|TRBV28|TRBD1|.
CASRKAGQGSEQYF
>.|TRBV9|TRBD1|TRBJ2-3
CASSVTGGYDTQYF
>many|TRBV11-3|.|TRBJ2-7
CASSPLYGSYEQYF
>few|TRBV29-1|.|TRBJ2-7
CSAYRDGSYEQYF
>.|TRBV29-1|.|TRBJ2-3
CSVERASGGTDTQYF
>.|TRBV12-3/TRBV12-4|TRBD1|.
CASSLNQGQFSYEQYF
>.|TRBV6-5|TRBD1|TRBJ1-2
CASSVLGQASSYGYTF
>.|TRBV7-2|TRBD2|TRBJ2-4
CASSLFSSGGNIQYF
>.|TRBV30|TRBD1|TRBJ2-1
CAWSSTRDRYSYNEQFF
>.|TRBV4-1|TRBD1|TRBJ1-1
CASSQPGQLNTEAFF
>.|TRBV12-3/TRBV12-4|.|.
CASSLYGSSYNEQYF
>.|TRBV10-3|.|TRBJ1-2
CAISDYGYTF
>.|TRBV6-2/TRBV6-3|.|TRBJ2-6
CASRTGQRSRSGANVLTF
>few|TRBV6-2/TRBV6-3|.|TRBJ2-1
CASSRGDTSNEQFF
>.|TRBV4-1|TRBD1|TRBJ2-6
CASSQGVLGTGHSGANVLTF
>.|TRBV24-1|TRBD2|TRBJ2-1
CATSDLAGGMTEQFF
>.|TRBV14|TRBD1|TRBJ2-3
CASSQGWGQKATDTQYF
>.|TRBV11-2|.|.
CASSYSGTATPETQYF